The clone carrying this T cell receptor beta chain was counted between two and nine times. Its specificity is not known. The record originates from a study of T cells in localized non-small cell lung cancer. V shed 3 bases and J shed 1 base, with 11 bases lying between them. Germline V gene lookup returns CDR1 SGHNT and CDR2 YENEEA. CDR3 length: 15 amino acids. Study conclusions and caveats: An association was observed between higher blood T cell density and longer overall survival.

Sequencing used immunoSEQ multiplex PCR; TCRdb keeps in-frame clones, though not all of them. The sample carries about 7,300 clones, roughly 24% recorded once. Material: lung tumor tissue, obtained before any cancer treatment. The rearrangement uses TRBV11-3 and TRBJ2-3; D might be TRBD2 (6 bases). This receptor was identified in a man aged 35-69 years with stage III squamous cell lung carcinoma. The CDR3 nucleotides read TGTGCCAGCAGCTTTTCGGGAGACGGCACAGATACGCAGTATTTT. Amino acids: CASSFSGDGTDTQYF.